The 10 T cell receptor beta chains presented below share a single source sample, sequenced in a study of blood T cell repertoires in COVID-19. Data came from immunoSEQ multiplex PCR; TCRdb stores just in-frame clones and leaves some out. The profile shows about 400,000 clones, about 85% of them singletons. Sequencing used PBMCs or T cells enriched from blood (not recorded which). Receptors were obtained from a woman younger than 30 with acute COVID-19.

The chain employs TRBV4-1 and TRBJ1-5, with TRBD1 identical over 9 bases. Looked up from germline, CDR1 is MGHRA and CDR2 is YSYEKL. V lost 1 base to trimming and J lost 6 bases; unmatched junction nucleotides: 7. This CDR3 is 16 amino acids long. For the CDR3, the DNA is TGCGCCAGCAGCCAAGGACAGGGGGGTTCGGGTCAGCCCCAGCATTTT. This sequence encodes CASSQGQGGSGQPQHF.

The rearrangement links TRBV10-3 to TRBJ2-4; TRBD2 might be the D (6 bases). The CDR3 extends over 17 amino acids. Germline CDR1 and CDR2: ENHRY and SYGVKD. Trimming removed 0 bases from V and 0 bases from J, with 12 bases in between. For the CDR3, the DNA is TGTGCCATCAGTGAGTCGGGAGGTAAGGGAGCCAAAAACATTCAGTACTTC. Translation: CAISESGGKGAKNIQYF.

This sequence joins TRBV24-1 and TRBJ2-1; TRBD2 matches at 8 bases. With V trimmed by 5 bases and J by 7 bases, 0 bases remained unmatched. Germline lookup yields CDR1 KGHDR and CDR2 SFDVKD. This CDR3 has 12 residues. In DNA form, the CDR3 reads TGTGCCACCAGTGCGGGGGGGAATGAGCAGTTCTTC. Its translation: CATSAGGNEQFF.

The J gene is TRBJ2-7, the V gene TRBV18; 10 bases agree with TRBD1. The trim removed 3 bases at V and 6 bases at J, leaving 2 bases unmatched. From germline, CDR1 is KGHSH and CDR2 LQKENI. The CDR3 loop spans 13 amino acids. CDR3 DNA sequence: TGTGCCAGCTCACCGCGGGACAGGGGCGAGCAGTACTTC. It is translated as CASSPRDRGEQYF. Combining the CDR3 with reference TRBV18 and TRBJ2-7 gives the whole variable domain NAGVMQNPRHLVRRRGQEARLRCSPMKGHSHVYWYRQLPEEGLKFMVYLQKENIIDESGMPKERFSAEFPKEGPSILRIQQVVRGDSAAYFCASSPRDRGEQYFGPGTRLTVT.

This chain joins TRBV27 and TRBJ1-6; 7 positions agree with TRBD1. The CDR3 is made up of 16 amino acids. Germline V gene data show CDR1 as MNHEY and CDR2 as SMNVEV (reference sequence). The junction had 8 bases not matched to a gene; V was cut back by 5 bases and J by 4 bases. The CDR3 protein is CASSLRQGVYNSPLHF. In nucleotides, the CDR3 is TGTGCCAGCAGTCTTAGACAGGGTGTATATAATTCACCCCTCCACTTT.

The chain couples TRBV19 to TRBJ2-7; TRBD2 matches at 8 bases. V was clipped by 3 bases and J by 0 bases; unmatched bases: 7. CDR3 length equals 16 residues. Germline CDR1 reads LNHDA; CDR2 reads SQIVND (reference sequence). CDR3 sequence reads: CASSIGYSGDSYEQYF. The CDR3 region has the DNA TGTGCCAGTAGTATTGGGTATAGCGGGGACTCCTACGAGCAGTACTTC.

In this sample, this clone turned up a few times. The chain is built from TRBV2 and TRBJ1-3, with D hard to call. The CDR3 contains 16 residues. V shed 2 bases and J shed 1 base, with 12 bases lying between them. The germline CDR1 and CDR2 sequences are SNHLY and FYNNEI. The CDR3, as DNA: TGTGCCAGCAGTGAATGGGAGGCGCTTTCTGGAAACACCATATATTTT. Translating gives CASSEWEALSGNTIYF.

The rearrangement links TRBV23-1 to TRBJ1-3, with TRBD1 matching 7 bases. TRBV23-1 is designated an ORF whose function remains uncertain. This CDR3 has 15 residues. V lost 3 bases and J lost 0; bases outside the gene matches: 2. The CDR3 nucleotides are TGCGCCAGCAGTCACAGACAGGGCTCTGGAAACACCATATATTTT. Its protein product is CASSHRQGSGNTIYF.

The V and J genes are TRBV11-2 and TRBJ2-1; 14 bases line up with TRBD2. CDR1 and CDR2 from the germline V gene are SGHAT and FQNNGV. V dropped 5 bases and J dropped 1; count of bases not matched to a gene: 4. CDR3 length equals 17 residues. The CDR3 spells CASSRLAGGPSYNEQFF. DNA of the CDR3: TGTGCCAGCAGCCGACTAGCGGGAGGGCCGTCCTACAATGAGCAGTTCTTC.

V usage is TRBV5-1 and J usage is TRBJ1-6, with D possibly being TRBD1 (5 bases). There are 14 residues in the CDR3. CDR1 is SGHRS, CDR2 YFSETQ, per germline. Trimming removed 0 bases at V and 9 bases at J, with 10 bases between. CDR3 nucleotide sequence: TGCGCCAGCAGCTTGGCCGGAGGGACTTCACCCCTCCACTTT. Translation: CASSLAGGTSPLHF.